The T cell receptor (beta chain) under discussion was sequenced for a study of T cell clonality in common variable immunodeficiency. Overall study results and limits: What drives increased CVID clonality needs T cell subpopulation sequencing. Fewer deletions and N-nucleotide insertions were reportedly seen in common variable immunodeficiency TCR beta sequences.

This clone appeared a few times. Its matching antigen is unknown. The read ends 3 residues before the CDR3 terminus; that terminus is restored from the germline J gene. Only in-frame clones appear in the TCRdb table, and some are missing; sequencing was by immunoSEQ multiplex PCR. The sample was found to contain about 15,000 clones, and every one recurs. Most patients and controls had Caucasian heritage. Replacement immunoglobulin had been given to every CVID subject for at least one year. Each donor provided roughly 4.5 to 9 ml of heparinized whole blood. The CDR3 extends over 15 amino acids. V dropped 0 bases and J dropped 2; count of bases not matched to a gene: 1. Germline V gene lookup returns CDR1 SGHDT and CDR2 YYEEEE.

The clonotype originates from a human donor with common variable immunodeficiency. This chain links TRBV5-6 with TRBJ2-1; 8 bases are shared with TRBD2. The specimen sequenced was peripheral blood mononuclear cells. The CDR3 DNA, read in part, is TGTGCCAGCAGCTTGGGGACTAGCCCCTACAATGAG. Translating gives CASSLGTSPYNE. The whole CDR3 sequence is CASSLGTSPYNEQFF.